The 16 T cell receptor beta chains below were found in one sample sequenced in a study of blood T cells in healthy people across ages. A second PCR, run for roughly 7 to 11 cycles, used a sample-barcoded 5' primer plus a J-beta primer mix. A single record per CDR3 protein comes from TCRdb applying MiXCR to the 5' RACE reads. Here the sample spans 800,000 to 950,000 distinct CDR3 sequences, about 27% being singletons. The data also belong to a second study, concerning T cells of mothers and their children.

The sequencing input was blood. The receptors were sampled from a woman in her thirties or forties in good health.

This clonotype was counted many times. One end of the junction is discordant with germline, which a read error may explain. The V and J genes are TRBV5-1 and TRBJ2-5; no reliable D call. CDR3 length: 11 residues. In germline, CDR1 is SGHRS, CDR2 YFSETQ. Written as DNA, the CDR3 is TGTGCCAGCAGTAAAGAGGAGACCCAGTACTTC. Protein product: CASSKEETQYF.

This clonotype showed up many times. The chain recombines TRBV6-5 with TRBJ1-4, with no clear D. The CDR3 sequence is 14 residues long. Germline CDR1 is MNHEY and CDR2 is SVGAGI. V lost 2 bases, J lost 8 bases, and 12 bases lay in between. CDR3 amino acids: CASSYVALGEKLFF. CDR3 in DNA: TGTGCCAGCAGTTACGTGGCCTTAGGAGAAAAACTGTTTTTT.

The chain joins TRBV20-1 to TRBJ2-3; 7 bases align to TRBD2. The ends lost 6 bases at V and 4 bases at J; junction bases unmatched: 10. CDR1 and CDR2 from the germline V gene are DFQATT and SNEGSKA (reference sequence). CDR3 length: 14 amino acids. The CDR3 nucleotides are TGCAGTGCAATGGGGGGGGTTATGGCAGATACGCAGTATTTT. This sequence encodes CSAMGGVMADTQYF.

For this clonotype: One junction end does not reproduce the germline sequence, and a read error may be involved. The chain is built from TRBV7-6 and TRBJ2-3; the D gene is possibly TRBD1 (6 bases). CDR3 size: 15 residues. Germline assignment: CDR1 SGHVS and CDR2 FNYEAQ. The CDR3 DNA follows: TGTGCCAGCAGCTTAGAAGCCACAGGGCCAGATACGCAGTGTTTT. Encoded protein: CASSLEATGPDTQCF.

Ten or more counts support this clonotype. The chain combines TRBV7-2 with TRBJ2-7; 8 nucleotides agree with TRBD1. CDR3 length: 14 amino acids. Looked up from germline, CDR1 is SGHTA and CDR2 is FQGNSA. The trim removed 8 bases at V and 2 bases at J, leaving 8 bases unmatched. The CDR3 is CASGLDRGPYEQYF. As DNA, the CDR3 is TGTGCCAGCGGACTCGACAGGGGTCCCTACGAGCAGTACTTC.

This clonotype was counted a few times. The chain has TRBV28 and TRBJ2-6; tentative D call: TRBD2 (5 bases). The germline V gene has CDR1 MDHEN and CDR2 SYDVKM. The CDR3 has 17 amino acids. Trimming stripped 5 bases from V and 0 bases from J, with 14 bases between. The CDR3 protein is CASSPGEPPSGANVLTF. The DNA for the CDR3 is TGTGCCAGCAGTCCCGGGGAGCCACCCTCTGGGGCCAACGTCCTGACTTTC.

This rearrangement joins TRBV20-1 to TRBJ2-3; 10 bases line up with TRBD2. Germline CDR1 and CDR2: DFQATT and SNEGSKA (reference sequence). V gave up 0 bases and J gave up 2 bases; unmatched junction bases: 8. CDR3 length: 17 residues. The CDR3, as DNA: TGCAGTGCTAGAGATTGGAGGACTAGCGGTCCCACAGATACGCAGTATTTT. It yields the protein CSARDWRTSGPTDTQYF.

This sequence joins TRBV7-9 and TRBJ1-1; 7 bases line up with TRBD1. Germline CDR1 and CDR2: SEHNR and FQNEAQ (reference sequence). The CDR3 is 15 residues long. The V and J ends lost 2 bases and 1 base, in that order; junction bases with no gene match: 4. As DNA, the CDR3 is TGTGCCAGCAGCTTAAATCAGGGGGAGAACACTGAAGCTTTCTTT. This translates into CASSLNQGENTEAFF.

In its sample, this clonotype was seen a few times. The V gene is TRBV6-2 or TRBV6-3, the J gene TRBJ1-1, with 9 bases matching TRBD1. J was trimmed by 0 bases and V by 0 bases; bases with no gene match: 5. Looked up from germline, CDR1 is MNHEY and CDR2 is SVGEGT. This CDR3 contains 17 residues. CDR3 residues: CASSYSIGTGLNTEAFF. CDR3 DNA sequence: TGTGCCAGCAGTTACTCGATAGGGACAGGGCTGAACACTGAAGCTTTCTTT.

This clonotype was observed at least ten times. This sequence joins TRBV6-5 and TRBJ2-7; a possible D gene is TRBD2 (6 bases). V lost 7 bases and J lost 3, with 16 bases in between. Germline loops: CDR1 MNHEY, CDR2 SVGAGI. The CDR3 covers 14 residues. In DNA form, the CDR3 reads TGTGCCAGCAACGGGATGGGGGAGGACTACGAGCAGTACTTC. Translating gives CASNGMGEDYEQYF.

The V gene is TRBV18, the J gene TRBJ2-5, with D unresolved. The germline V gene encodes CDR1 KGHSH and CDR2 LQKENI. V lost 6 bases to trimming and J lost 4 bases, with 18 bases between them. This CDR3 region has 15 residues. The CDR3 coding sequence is TGTGCCAGCTCGCCCTTGGACCGGTTTGGAGAGACCCAGTACTTC. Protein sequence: CASSPLDRFGETQYF.

Written as DNA, the CDR3 is TGCAGCGCCTCACAGGGGGCTTCGAACACCGGGGAGCTGTTTTTT. It yields the protein CSASQGASNTGELFF. The V call is TRBV29-1, the J call TRBJ2-2, with 9 bases lining up with TRBD1. The J segment lost 0 bases and the V segment lost 7 bases, leaving 6 bases of the junction unmatched. This CDR3 contains 15 residues. The germline CDR1 and CDR2 sequences are SQVTM and ANQGSEA.

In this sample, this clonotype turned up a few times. The CDR3 loop is CSARPGQGAGHSYTF. For the CDR3, the DNA is TGCAGTGCTAGACCAGGACAGGGGGCAGGCCATAGCTACACCTTC. The chain combines TRBV20-1 with TRBJ1-2, with 11 bases lining up with TRBD1. Germline loops: CDR1 DFQATT, CDR2 SNEGSKA (reference sequence). This CDR3 spans 15 amino acids. With V trimmed by 2 bases and J by 9 bases, 11 bases remained unmatched.

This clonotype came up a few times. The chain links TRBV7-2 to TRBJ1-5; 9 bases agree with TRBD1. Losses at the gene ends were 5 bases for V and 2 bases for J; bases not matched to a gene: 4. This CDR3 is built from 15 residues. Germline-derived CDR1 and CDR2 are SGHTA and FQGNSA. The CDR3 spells CASSRWTGGNQPQHF. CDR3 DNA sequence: TGTGCCAGCAGCCGTTGGACAGGGGGCAATCAGCCCCAGCATTTT.

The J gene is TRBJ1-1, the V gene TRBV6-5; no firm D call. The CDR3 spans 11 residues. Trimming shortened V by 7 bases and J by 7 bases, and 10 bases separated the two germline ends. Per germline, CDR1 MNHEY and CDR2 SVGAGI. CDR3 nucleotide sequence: TGTGCCAGCACCCATGGCATTGAAGCTTTCTTT. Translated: CASTHGIEAFF.

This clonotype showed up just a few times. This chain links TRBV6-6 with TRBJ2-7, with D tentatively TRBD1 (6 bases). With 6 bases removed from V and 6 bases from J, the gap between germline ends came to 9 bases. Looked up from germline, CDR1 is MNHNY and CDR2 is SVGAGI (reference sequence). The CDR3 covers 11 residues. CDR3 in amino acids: CASRIRGEQYF. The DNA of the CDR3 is TGTGCCAGCAGGATCAGGGGCGAGCAGTACTTC.